This TCR beta chain was identified in a study of T cells after yellow fever vaccination. This CDR3 contains 14 residues. Per the germline V gene, CDR1 is SGHRS and CDR2 is YFSETQ. Trimming stripped 4 bases from V and 8 bases from J, with 16 bases between. One entry per CDR3 protein, called by TCRdb with MiXCR from the 5' RACE reads. Among 65,000 to 90,000 distinct CDR3 sequences listed, more than 10% were seen once. The sequence was collected from a man aged 18 to 30 who received the YFV17D yellow fever vaccine. Sequenced material: CD8+ T cells not binding an NS4B(214-222) dextramer, sorted from PBMCs, taken around 3 weeks after the first yellow fever vaccination. The chain links TRBV5-1 to TRBJ2-1, with D possibly being TRBD1 (5 bases). DNA for the CDR3: TGCGCCAGCAGCCCACGGCAGGGTATCCATGAGCAGTTCTTC. Protein: CASSPRQGIHEQFF.